Described below is a single TCR beta chain sequence and its context. As originally analysed: Nucleated cell number was recorded as an estimate derived from reference gene primer amplification. Clones were read by immunoSEQ multiplex PCR, and TCRdb kept only the in-frame ones, dropping some. D and trimming come from the DNA, and the V and J calls and clone size come from that table. The repertoire holds hundreds of thousands of clones, with about 87% as singletons. This entry belongs to a study of blood T cell repertoires in COVID-19. Across the whole study: Sites in the United States, Italy and Spain provided acute and convalescent COVID-19 samples. The analysed material was cDNA or gDNA that came from T cells, B-cell-depleted T cells, or PBMCs.

Germline V gene data show CDR1 as GTSNPN and CDR2 as SVGIG (reference sequence). The J segment lost 0 bases and the V segment lost 3 bases, leaving 2 bases of the junction unmatched. The CDR3 is 15 residues long. The chain couples TRBV30 to TRBJ1-6, with TRBD1 identical over 7 bases. This clonotype was obtained from a man aged 65-85 years with acute or convalescent COVID-19. The sequenced material came from peripheral blood. Written as DNA, the CDR3 is TGTGCCTGGAGGGACAGGAGCTCCTATAATTCACCCCTCCACTTT. Translation gives CAWRDRSSYNSPLHF.